These T cell receptor beta chains were read from a single sample in a study of T cell responses to AZD1222 COVID-19 vaccine. The assay was immunoSEQ multiplex PCR, and TCRdb's table has in-frame clones only and misses some. This table holds approximately 120,000 clones, roughly nine tenths found once. Sample: peripheral blood, taken 28 days after the second AZD1222 dose. These receptors were taken from an adult who received the AZD1222 COVID-19 vaccine. The CDR3 runs from the conserved cysteine through the conserved F or W. Each record gives: clone size, V gene, J gene, D gene, CDR3 protein, CDR3 DNA. A D gene is named only where the DNA matches it firmly. Not every row has a clone size; where given, it reads once, few, many or a size class.

size: once
V: TRBV12-3/TRBV12-4
J: TRBJ1-1
D: -
CDR3: CASSSGQREAFF
DNA: TGTGCCAGCAGTTCAGGGCAGAGAGAAGCTTTCTTT

size: -
V: TRBV5-1
J: TRBJ2-7
D: -
CDR3: CASSLQGGTSYEQYF
DNA: TGCGCCAGCAGCTTGCAGGGAGGCACCTCCTACGAGCAGTACTTC

size: -
V: TRBV4-2
J: TRBJ1-2
D: -
CDR3: CASSQEFSPNYGYTF
DNA: TGTGCCAGCAGCCAAGAGTTCAGCCCTAACTATGGCTACACCTTC

size: -
V: TRBV2
J: TRBJ2-5
D: -
CDR3: CASSPALALGQETQYF
DNA: TGTGCCAGCAGCCCGGCCCTAGCGTTAGGGCAAGAGACCCAGTACTTC

size: -
V: TRBV7-2
J: TRBJ2-3
D: -
CDR3: CASSFQGGSDTQYF
DNA: TGTGCCAGCAGCTTCCAGGGGGGTTCTGATACGCAGTATTTT

size: -
V: TRBV12-3/TRBV12-4
J: TRBJ1-2
D: -
CDR3: CASVPPGLYGYTF
DNA: TGTGCCAGCGTTCCCCCAGGGCTCTATGGCTACACCTTC

size: -
V: TRBV12-3/TRBV12-4
J: TRBJ1-5
D: -
CDR3: CASRGGLLAQHF
DNA: TGTGCCAGTAGGGGCGGGCTCCTGGCCCAGCATTTT

size: -
V: TRBV5-1
J: TRBJ1-6
D: -
CDR3: CASSLRGGEDSPLHF
DNA: TGCGCCAGCAGCTTGAGAGGAGGGGAAGATTCACCCCTCCACTTT

size: -
V: TRBV9
J: TRBJ2-5
D: -
CDR3: CASSVAQQETQYF
DNA: TGTGCCAGCAGCGTAGCTCAACAAGAGACCCAGTACTTC

size: -
V: TRBV2
J: TRBJ2-5
D: -
CDR3: CASSDRDQETQYF
DNA: TGTGCCAGCAGTGACCGGGACCAAGAGACCCAGTACTTC

size: once
V: TRBV7-8
J: TRBJ1-1
D: TRBD1
CDR3: CASSQGQGSYTEAFF
DNA: TGTGCCAGCAGCCAGGGACAGGGGAGTTACACTGAAGCTTTCTTT

size: -
V: TRBV27
J: TRBJ2-2
D: -
CDR3: CAIGLPNTGELFF
DNA: TGTGCTATCGGGCTTCCAAACACCGGGGAGCTGTTTTTT

size: -
V: TRBV19
J: TRBJ1-4
D: -
CDR3: CARGVSTNEKLFF
DNA: TGTGCCAGAGGGGTCTCAACTAATGAAAAACTGTTTTTT

size: -
V: TRBV6-1
J: TRBJ2-7
D: -
CDR3: CASSEFSGPLLQVSQYF
DNA: TGTGCCAGCAGTGAATTTTCTGGGCCGTTGTTACAGGTGTCGCAGTACTTC

size: -
V: TRBV7-9
J: TRBJ1-2
D: -
CDR3: CASSSGLNYGYTF
DNA: TGTGCCAGCTCATCAGGACTCAACTATGGCTACACCTTC

size: -
V: TRBV9
J: TRBJ2-3
D: TRBD2
CDR3: CASSVGGRGGTDTQYF
DNA: TGTGCCAGCAGCGTAGGCGGGAGGGGGGGCACAGATACGCAGTATTTT

size: -
V: TRBV3-1/TRBV3-2
J: TRBJ1-2
D: -
CDR3: CASSPQGEVYGYTF
DNA: TGTGCCAGCAGCCCGCAGGGTGAGGTCTATGGCTACACCTTC

size: -
V: TRBV29-1
J: TRBJ2-1
D: -
CDR3: CSGIDYNEQFF
DNA: TGCAGCGGAATAGACTACAATGAGCAGTTCTTC

size: -
V: TRBV19
J: TRBJ2-1
D: TRBD2
CDR3: CASSSGTSVYNEQFF
DNA: TGTGCCAGTAGTTCCGGGACTAGCGTCTACAATGAGCAGTTCTTC

size: -
V: TRBV6-5
J: TRBJ1-2
D: -
CDR3: CASSSTGLGYYGYTF
DNA: TGTGCCAGCAGCTCCACAGGATTGGGGTACTATGGCTACACCTTC

size: -
V: TRBV6-5
J: TRBJ1-1
D: -
CDR3: CASSYSRRAGTEAFF
DNA: TGTGCCAGCAGTTACTCGAGAAGGGCAGGCACTGAAGCTTTCTTT

size: -
V: TRBV18
J: TRBJ2-1
D: TRBD1
CDR3: CASSPRQGNEQFF
DNA: TGTGCCAGCTCACCCCGACAGGGCAATGAGCAGTTCTTC

size: few
V: TRBV5-1
J: TRBJ1-2
D: -
CDR3: CASSLDGQRYGYTF
DNA: TGCGCCAGCAGCTTGGATGGACAGCGCTATGGCTACACCTTC

size: -
V: TRBV10-2
J: TRBJ1-1
D: -
CDR3: CASSGGQLGTEAFF
DNA: TGCGCCAGCAGTGGAGGACAGTTGGGCACTGAAGCTTTCTTT

size: -
V: TRBV9
J: TRBJ1-3
D: -
CDR3: CASSVAEDTIYF
DNA: TGTGCCAGCAGCGTAGCTGAGGACACCATATATTTT

size: -
V: TRBV5-5
J: TRBJ1-1
D: -
CDR3: CASSLGMNTEAFF
DNA: TGTGCCAGCAGCTTAGGGATGAACACTGAAGCTTTCTTT

size: -
V: TRBV18
J: TRBJ1-4
D: -
CDR3: CASSPVPNTATNEKLFF
DNA: TGTGCCAGCTCACCGGTCCCGAACACGGCAACTAATGAAAAACTGTTTTTT

size: -
V: TRBV3-1/TRBV3-2
J: TRBJ1-2
D: -
CDR3: CASSQRGYGYTF
DNA: TGTGCCAGCAGCCAACGGGGTTATGGCTACACCTTC

size: -
V: TRBV6-5
J: TRBJ1-2
D: TRBD1
CDR3: CASSFDRVDYGYTF
DNA: TGTGCCAGCAGTTTCGACAGGGTGGACTATGGCTACACCTTC

size: once
V: TRBV4-1
J: TRBJ2-1
D: TRBD2
CDR3: CASRGGLADSYNEQFF
DNA: TGCGCCAGCAGAGGGGGACTAGCGGACTCCTACAATGAGCAGTTCTTC

size: -
V: TRBV6-1
J: TRBJ1-2
D: -
CDR3: CASSEDILASNYGYTF
DNA: TGTGCCAGCAGTGAAGACATCTTGGCCTCTAACTATGGCTACACCTTC

size: -
V: TRBV6-8
J: TRBJ1-5
D: -
CDR3: CASRGKEQESNQPQHF
DNA: TGTGCCAGCCGGGGAAAGGAGCAAGAGAGCAATCAGCCCCAGCATTTT

size: -
V: TRBV4-2
J: TRBJ2-7
D: TRBD1
CDR3: CASSARTGNEQYF
DNA: TGTGCCAGCAGCGCCAGGACAGGCAACGAGCAGTACTTC

size: -
V: TRBV12-3/TRBV12-4
J: TRBJ1-2
D: -
CDR3: CASSFGTYYGYTF
DNA: TGTGCCAGCAGTTTCGGTACTTACTATGGCTACACCTTC

size: -
V: TRBV7-8
J: TRBJ2-7
D: -
CDR3: CASSHGLPAAYEQYF
DNA: TGTGCCAGCAGCCATGGACTACCGGCTGCCTACGAGCAGTACTTC

size: -
V: TRBV6-5
J: TRBJ2-1
D: -
CDR3: CASSPRASWTNEQFF
DNA: TGTGCCAGCAGCCCCCGGGCTTCATGGACCAATGAGCAGTTCTTC

size: -
V: TRBV5-1
J: TRBJ2-5
D: TRBD2
CDR3: CASSRGGQETQYF
DNA: TGCGCCAGCTCCCGGGGGGGCCAAGAGACCCAGTACTTC

size: -
V: TRBV28
J: TRBJ1-4
D: -
CDR3: CASSSPMGVPNEKLFF
DNA: TGTGCCAGCAGTTCCCCAATGGGGGTTCCTAATGAAAAACTGTTTTTT

size: -
V: TRBV7-2
J: TRBJ1-1
D: -
CDR3: CASSLAGMNTEAFF
DNA: TGTGCCAGCAGCTTGGCAGGGATGAACACTGAAGCTTTCTTT

size: -
V: TRBV5-5
J: TRBJ2-4
D: -
CDR3: CASSLEVGTRRYF
DNA: TGTGCCAGCAGCCTAGAAGTCGGGACCCGGAGGTACTTC

size: -
V: TRBV2
J: TRBJ1-6
D: -
CDR3: CASSELGLNSPLHF
DNA: TGTGCCAGCAGTGAACTCGGTTTGAATTCACCCCTCCACTTT

size: -
V: TRBV6-6
J: TRBJ1-1
D: -
CDR3: CASTWTTEAFF
DNA: TGTGCCAGCACCTGGACAACTGAAGCTTTCTTT

size: -
V: TRBV7-2
J: TRBJ2-2
D: TRBD1
CDR3: CASSLETGLYTGELFF
DNA: TGTGCCAGCAGCTTAGAGACAGGGCTCTACACCGGGGAGCTGTTTTTT

size: -
V: TRBV12-5
J: TRBJ2-2
D: -
CDR3: CASGLVGAGELFF
DNA: TGTGCTAGTGGTTTGGTGGGGGCCGGGGAGCTGTTTTTT

size: -
V: TRBV15
J: TRBJ1-4
D: -
CDR3: CATSRDLGRVDEKLFF
DNA: TGTGCCACCAGCAGAGATCTCGGTAGGGTGGATGAAAAACTGTTTTTT

size: -
V: TRBV10-3
J: TRBJ2-1
D: -
CDR3: CAISEFSGEQFF
DNA: TGTGCCATCAGTGAGTTCAGCGGAGAGCAGTTCTTC

size: few
V: TRBV6-1
J: TRBJ1-5
D: TRBD1
CDR3: CASSEGTGFLRSHF
DNA: TGTGCCAGCAGTGAAGGGACAGGGTTTCTGCGATCACATTTT

size: once
V: TRBV29-1
J: TRBJ1-1
D: -
CDR3: CSVGAGGVPMAFF
DNA: TGCAGCGTTGGGGCCGGTGGGGTTCCTATGGCTTTCTTT

size: -
V: TRBV7-2
J: TRBJ2-1
D: TRBD2
CDR3: CASSFTSGGTNEQFF
DNA: TGTGCCAGCAGCTTTACTAGCGGGGGAACGAATGAGCAGTTCTTC